The 21 T cell receptor beta chains below come from one sample, sequenced in a study of neurological immune-mediated disorders. TCRdb re-derived calls from the 5' RACE reads in MiXCR, one entry per CDR3 protein. The sample lists some 60,000 distinct CDR3 sequences; about 11% were seen once. Noted time point: longitudinal time-point 1 (baseline). The sample consisted of PBMCs. The source is a male donor with HTLV-1-associated myelopathy (HAM/TSP).

This clonotype was picked up many times. The CDR3 DNA reads as TGTGCCAGCAGCTTAACACAGGGATTCTACGAGCAGTACTTC. The encoded protein is CASSLTQGFYEQYF. V gene TRBV7-9 combines with J gene TRBJ2-7; weak D call: TRBD1 (6 bases). The CDR3 length is 14 residues. Looked up from germline, CDR1 is SEHNR and CDR2 is FQNEAQ (reference sequence). The V gene lost 2 bases and the J gene lost 3 bases, with 11 bases spanning the gap. The variable domain in full, with the rest retrieved from reference TRBV7-9 and TRBJ2-7, is DTGVSQNPRHKITKRGQNVTFRCDPISEHNRLYWYRQTLGQGPEFLTYFQNEAQLEKSRLLSDRFSAERPKGSFSTLEIQRTEQGDSAMYLCASSLTQGFYEQYFGPGTRLTVT.

Ten or more counts support this clonotype. CDR3 sequence reads: CASSDDGPRTQYF. Here the CDR3 DNA reads TGCGCCAGCAGCGACGACGGTCCCAGGACCCAGTACTTC. The gene calls are TRBV5-1 and TRBJ2-5, with D hard to call. CDR3 length equals 13 residues. Between the trimmed V and J ends, which lost 4 bases and 7 bases, there was a span of 14 bases. The germline V gene encodes CDR1 SGHRS and CDR2 YFSETQ.

This clonotype was seen just once. An end of the junction does not agree with germline; a read error may underlie this. This rearrangement joins TRBV20-1 to TRBJ1-1; weak D call: TRBD1 (5 bases). Germline values: CDR1 DFQATT, CDR2 SNEGSKA (reference sequence). CDR3 size: 17 residues. In DNA form, the CDR3 reads TGCAGTGCTAGAGATAGGGAGTCACGGGTTAAGGGGACTGAAGATTTCTTT. As protein: CSARDRESRVKGTEDFF.

Note on this clonotype: Being one base from a much bigger clone, this may be a read error. The chain carries TRBV4-1 and TRBJ1-3, with D uncertain. Germline lookup yields CDR1 MGHRA and CDR2 YSYEKL. The CDR3 sequence is 14 residues long. In DNA, the CDR3 is TGCGCCAGCAGCCGCGGGAGGGATGGAAACACCATAAATTTT. Translation gives CASSRGRDGNTINF.

At least ten counts were recorded for this clonotype. The chain links TRBV5-5 to TRBJ1-5, with D maybe TRBD1 (6 bases). The germline V gene has CDR1 SGHKS and CDR2 YYEKEE (reference sequence). V lost 0 bases and J 4 bases, leaving 14 bases between the germline ends. The CDR3 covers 16 residues. This chain's CDR3 is CASSLVGGRGNQPQHF. The CDR3 nucleotides read TGTGCCAGCAGCTTGGTTGGAGGGAGGGGGAATCAGCCCCAGCATTTT.

This clonotype was seen at least ten times. The chain recombines TRBV12-3 or TRBV12-4 with TRBJ2-7; unclear D gene. The CDR3 runs 11 residues. V dropped 6 bases and J dropped 7 bases, with 10 bases sitting between them. The CDR3 region is CASSPAVEQYF. The CDR3, as DNA: TGTGCCAGCAGCCCAGCTGTTGAGCAGTACTTC.

In its sample, this clonotype is medium-sized (0.01 to 0.1%). The chain has TRBV6-5 and TRBJ1-5; D remains ambiguous. CDR1 and CDR2 (germline): MNHEY, SVGAGI. The CDR3 covers 12 residues. Trimming left V 7 bases short and J 5 bases short, with 9 bases between. CDR3 DNA: TGTGCCAGCAACAAAAGAGATCAGCCCCAGCATTTT. Its protein product is CASNKRDQPQHF.

This clonotype was seen many times. The chain combines TRBV5-6 with TRBJ1-6; D is unresolved. Trimming took off 1 base at V and 7 bases at J, with 15 bases between the two ends. There are 16 residues in the CDR3. Germline CDR1 SGHDT, CDR2 YYEEEE. CDR3 sequence reads: CASSLKFRRLNSPLHF. For the CDR3, the DNA is TGTGCCAGCAGCTTGAAGTTCCGCCGACTAAATTCACCCCTCCACTTT. The variable domain in full, with the rest retrieved from reference TRBV5-6 and TRBJ1-6, is DAGVTQSPTHLIKTRGQQVTLRCSPKSGHDTVSWYQQALGQGPQFIFQYYEEEERQRGNFPDRFSGHQFPNYSSELNVNALLLGDSALYLCASSLKFRRLNSPLHFGNGTRLTVT.

This clonotype was recorded at least ten times. CDR3 sequence (DNA): TGCAGTGCAAACGGGGACACAGATACGCAGTATTTT. This codes for CSANGDTDTQYF. V gene TRBV20-1 combines with J gene TRBJ2-3, with a tentative D call TRBD2 (5 bases). Germline V gene lookup returns CDR1 DFQATT and CDR2 SNEGSKA (reference sequence). There are 12 residues in the CDR3. The V and J ends lost 6 bases and 2 bases respectively, with 9 bases between them.

This clonotype was seen repeatedly, ten times or more. The chain couples TRBV3-1 to TRBJ1-2; a weak D match, TRBD1 (5 bases). V lost 0 bases, J lost 4 bases, and 12 bases lay in between. The germline gives CDR1 LGHDT, CDR2 YNNKEL (reference sequence). The CDR3 sequence is 15 residues long. The CDR3 here is CASSQESAGTYGYTF. Written as DNA, the CDR3 is TGTGCCAGCAGCCAAGAGTCCGCAGGGACCTATGGCTACACCTTC. The variable domain in full, completed from reference TRBV3-1 and TRBJ1-2, reads DTAVSQTPKYLVTQMGNDKSIKCEQNLGHDTMYWYKQDSKKFLKIMFSYNNKELIINETVPNRFSPKSPDKAHLNLHINSLELGDSAVYFCASSQESAGTYGYTFGSGTRLTVV.

Ten or more counts support this clonotype. The J gene is TRBJ2-5, the V gene TRBV12-3 or TRBV12-4; D is tentatively TRBD1 or TRBD2 (5 bases each). The CDR3 runs to 13 residues. Trimming left V 6 bases short and J 7 bases short, with 15 bases between. The CDR3 region is CASSPGPSVTQYF. The CDR3 bases are TGTGCCAGCAGCCCGGGGCCCTCCGTGACCCAGTACTTC.

This clonotype has a count of ten or more. The chain employs TRBV20-1 and TRBJ2-7; the D is unclear. V shed 4 bases and J shed 6 bases, with 19 bases lying between them. The CDR3 has 14 amino acids. The germline CDR1 and CDR2 sequences are DFQATT and SNEGSKA (reference sequence). The CDR3 DNA follows: TGCAGTGCTAAAATCGGCGCGCGTTCGGGCGAGCAGTACTTC. Translating gives CSAKIGARSGEQYF.

V usage is TRBV7-2 and J usage is TRBJ2-2; 11 bases align to TRBD2. The length of the CDR3 is 15 residues. J was trimmed by 6 bases and V by 5 bases; bases with no gene match: 5. Germline V gives CDR1 SGHTA, CDR2 FQGNSA. Here the CDR3 DNA reads TGTGCCAGCAGCCTACTTAGCGGGGGGGCCGGGGAGCTGTTTTTT. Residues: CASSLLSGGAGELFF.

This clonotype was detected many times. The CDR3 DNA sequence: TGTGCCAGCTCACCAGGGGTGGGCGATCAGCCCCAGCATTTT. This encodes CASSPGVGDQPQHF. The chain combines TRBV18 with TRBJ1-5; D remains unclear. The CDR3 totals 14 residues. V lost 2 bases to trimming and J lost 5 bases, with 10 bases between them. Looked up from germline, CDR1 is KGHSH and CDR2 is LQKENI. Complete variable domain (other parts from reference TRBV18 and TRBJ1-5): NAGVMQNPRHLVRRRGQEARLRCSPMKGHSHVYWYRQLPEEGLKFMVYLQKENIIDESGMPKERFSAEFPKEGPSILRIQQVVRGDSAAYFCASSPGVGDQPQHFGDGTRLSIL.

Ten or more counts support this clonotype. In DNA, the CDR3 is TGCGCCAGCAGCCTCGGGTCCGGGGACCCTGATGGCTACACCTTC. Its translation: CASSLGSGDPDGYTF. The gene calls are TRBV5-1 and TRBJ1-2, with a weak D call TRBD1 (5 bases). This CDR3 has 15 residues. V was clipped by 4 bases and J by 6 bases, with 19 bases between them. Germline V CDR1 and CDR2: SGHRS, YFSETQ. Looking up the rest from reference TRBV5-1 and TRBJ1-2 gives the full variable domain: KAGVTQTPRYLIKTRGQQVTLSCSPISGHRSVSWYQQTPGQGLQFLFEYFSETQRNKGNFPGRFSGRQFSNSRSEMNVSTLELGDSALYLCASSLGSGDPDGYTFGSGTRLTVV.

This clonotype was found many times. The CDR3 sequence is CASSLGGRGIPPTDTQYF. CDR3 DNA sequence: TGTGCCAGCAGCTTAGGGGGGCGAGGCATACCACCCACAGATACGCAGTATTTT. The rearrangement uses TRBV11-2 and TRBJ2-3; possibly TRBD1 for D (6 bases). The germline CDR1 and CDR2 sequences are SGHAT and FQNNGV. V was clipped by 1 base and J by 2 bases, with 19 bases between them. The CDR3 covers 18 residues.

This clonotype has at least ten counts. The rearrangement joins TRBV20-1 to TRBJ2-5, with 9 nucleotides matching TRBD2. Germline-derived CDR1 and CDR2 are DFQATT and SNEGSKA (reference sequence). V trimming: 3 bases; J trimming: 6 bases; junction bases outside the gene matches: 8. This CDR3 has 14 residues. The CDR3 is CSASLGLASKTQYF. As DNA, the CDR3 is TGCAGTGCTAGTCTCGGACTAGCGAGTAAGACCCAGTACTTC.

This clonotype was picked up many times. The CDR3 here is CASSLAGTGDYGYTF. As DNA, the CDR3 is TGCGCCAGCAGCTTGGCCGGGACAGGCGACTATGGCTACACCTTC. V usage is TRBV5-1 and J usage is TRBJ1-2, with 8 bases fitting TRBD1. The CDR3 runs to 15 residues. Per germline, CDR1 SGHRS and CDR2 YFSETQ. V lost 0 bases to trimming and J lost 3 bases; unmatched junction nucleotides: 4.

This clonotype appeared many times. This chain connects TRBV7-8 to TRBJ1-2; tentatively, D is TRBD1 (5 bases). Per germline, CDR1 SGHVS and CDR2 FQNEAQ. The CDR3 has 15 amino acids. The V and J ends lost 5 bases and 0 bases respectively, with 13 bases between them. CDR3 sequence reads: CASSQAGGSNYGYTF. For the CDR3, the DNA is TGTGCCAGCAGCCAAGCTGGGGGGTCTAACTATGGCTACACCTTC. The full variable domain, with the rest looked up from reference TRBV7-8 and TRBJ1-2, is GAGVSQSPRYKVAKRGQDVALRCDPISGHVSLFWYQQALGQGPEFLTYFQNEAQLDKSGLPSDRFFAERPEGSVSTLKIQRTQQEDSAVYLCASSQAGGSNYGYTFGSGTRLTVV.

The rearrangement joins TRBV4-3 to TRBJ2-5; D is ambiguous. The CDR3 runs 13 residues. The germline V and J ends were trimmed by 0 bases and 5 bases, with 7 bases remaining between them. Germline V CDR1 and CDR2: LGHNA, YSLEER. The CDR3 DNA reads as TGCGCCAGCAGCCAAGATATTCGTGAGACCCAGTACTTC. It is translated as CASSQDIRETQYF.

This clonotype came up many times. V gene TRBV10-3 combines with J gene TRBJ1-1; TRBD1 matches at 10 bases. Germline lookup yields CDR1 ENHRY and CDR2 SYGVKD. Trimming took 11 bases from V and 2 from J; bases not matched to a gene: 14. The CDR3 totals 16 residues. CDR3 amino acids: CAADRGLGRGNTEAFF. In DNA form, the CDR3 reads TGTGCCGCCGACAGGGGGCTGGGGAGGGGAAACACTGAAGCTTTCTTT.